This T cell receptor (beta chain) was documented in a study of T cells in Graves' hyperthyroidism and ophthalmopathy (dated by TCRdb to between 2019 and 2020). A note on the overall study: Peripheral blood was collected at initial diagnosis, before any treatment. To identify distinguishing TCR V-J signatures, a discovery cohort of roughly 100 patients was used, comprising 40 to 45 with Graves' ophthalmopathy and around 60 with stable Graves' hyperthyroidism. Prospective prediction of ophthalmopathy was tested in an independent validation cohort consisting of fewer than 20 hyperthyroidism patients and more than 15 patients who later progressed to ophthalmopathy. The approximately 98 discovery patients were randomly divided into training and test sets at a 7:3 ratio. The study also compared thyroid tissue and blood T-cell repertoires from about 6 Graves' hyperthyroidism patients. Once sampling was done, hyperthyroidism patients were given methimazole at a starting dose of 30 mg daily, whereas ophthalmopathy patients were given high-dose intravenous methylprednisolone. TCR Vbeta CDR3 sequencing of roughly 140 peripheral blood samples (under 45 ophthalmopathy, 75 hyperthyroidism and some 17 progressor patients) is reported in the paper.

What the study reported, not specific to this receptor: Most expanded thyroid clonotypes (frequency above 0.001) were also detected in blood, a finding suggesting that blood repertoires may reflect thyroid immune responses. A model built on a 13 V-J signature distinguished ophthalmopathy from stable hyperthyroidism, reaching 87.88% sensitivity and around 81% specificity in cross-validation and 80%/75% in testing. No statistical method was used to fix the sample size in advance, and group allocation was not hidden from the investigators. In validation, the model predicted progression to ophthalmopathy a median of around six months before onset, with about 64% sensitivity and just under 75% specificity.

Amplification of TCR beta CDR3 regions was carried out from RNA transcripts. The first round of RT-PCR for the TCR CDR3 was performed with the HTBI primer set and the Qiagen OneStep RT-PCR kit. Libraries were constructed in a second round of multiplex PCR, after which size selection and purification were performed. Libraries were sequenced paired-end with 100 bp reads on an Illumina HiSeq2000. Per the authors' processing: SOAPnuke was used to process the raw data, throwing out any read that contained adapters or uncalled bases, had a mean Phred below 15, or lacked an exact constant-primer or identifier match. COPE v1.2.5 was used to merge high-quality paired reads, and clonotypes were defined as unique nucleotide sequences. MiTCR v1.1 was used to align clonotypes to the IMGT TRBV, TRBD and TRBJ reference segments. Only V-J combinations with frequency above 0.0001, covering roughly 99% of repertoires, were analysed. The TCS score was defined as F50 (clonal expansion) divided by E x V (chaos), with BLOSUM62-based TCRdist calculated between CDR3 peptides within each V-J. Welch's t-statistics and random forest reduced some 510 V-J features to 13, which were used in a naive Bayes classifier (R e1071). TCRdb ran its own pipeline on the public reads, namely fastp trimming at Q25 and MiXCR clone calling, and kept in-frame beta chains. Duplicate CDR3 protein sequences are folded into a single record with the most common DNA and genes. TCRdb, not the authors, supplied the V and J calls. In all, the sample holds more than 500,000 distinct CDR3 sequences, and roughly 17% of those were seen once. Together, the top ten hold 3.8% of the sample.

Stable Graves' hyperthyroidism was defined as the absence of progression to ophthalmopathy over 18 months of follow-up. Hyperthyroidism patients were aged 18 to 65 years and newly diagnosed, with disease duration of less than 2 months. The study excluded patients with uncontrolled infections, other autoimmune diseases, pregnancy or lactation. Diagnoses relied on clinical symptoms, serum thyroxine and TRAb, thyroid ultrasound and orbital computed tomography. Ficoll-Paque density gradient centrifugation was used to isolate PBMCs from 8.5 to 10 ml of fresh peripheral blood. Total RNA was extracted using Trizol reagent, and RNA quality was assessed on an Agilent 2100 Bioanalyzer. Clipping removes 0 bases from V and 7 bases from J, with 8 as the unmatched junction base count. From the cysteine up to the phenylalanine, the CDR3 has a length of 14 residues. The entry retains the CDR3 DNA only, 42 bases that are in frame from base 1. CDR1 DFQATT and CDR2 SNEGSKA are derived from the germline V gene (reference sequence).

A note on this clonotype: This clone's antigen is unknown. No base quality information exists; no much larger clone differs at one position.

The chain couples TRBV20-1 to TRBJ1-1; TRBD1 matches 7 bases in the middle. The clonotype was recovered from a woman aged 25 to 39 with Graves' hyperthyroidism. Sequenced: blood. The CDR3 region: CSARDGPQGGEAFF. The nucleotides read TGCAGTGCTAGAGATGGTCCGCAGGGGGGTGAAGCTTTCTTT.